A selection of T cell receptor beta chains follows, all from one sample in a study of blood T cell repertoires in COVID-19. Only in-frame clones appear in the TCRdb table, and some are missing; sequencing was by immunoSEQ multiplex PCR. The data show fewer than 250,000 clones, 70% to 90% seen once. The sequencing input was peripheral blood. The receptors were gathered from a woman between 50 and 59 years old with acute or convalescent COVID-19. CDR3s include the opening cysteine and the closing phenylalanine or tryptophan. The D gene is left open where the match is weak. The listing skips clone size in some rows; elsewhere it reads once, few, many or a size class.

cdr3_length	v_call	d_call	clone_size	j_call	cdr3_aa	cdr3_nt
15	TRBV18	-	-	TRBJ2-1	CASSPPSGPRDEQFF	TGTGCCAGCTCACCACCTAGCGGTCCCCGTGATGAGCAGTTCTTC
15	TRBV6-2/TRBV6-3	TRBD1	-	TRBJ2-2	CASSSGTANTGELFF	TGTGCCAGCAGCTCCGGGACAGCGAACACCGGGGAGCTGTTTTTT
14	TRBV10-3	TRBD1	-	TRBJ1-5	CAIKPGQGNQPQHF	TGTGCCATCAAACCAGGACAGGGCAATCAGCCCCAGCATTTT
11	TRBV20-1	-	once	TRBJ2-3	CSARAIDTQYF	TGCAGTGCTAGAGCAATAGATACGCAGTATTTT
15	TRBV11-2	TRBD2	-	TRBJ2-1	CASSGTSGNVNEQFF	TGTGCCAGCAGCGGAACTAGCGGGAATGTTAATGAGCAGTTCTTC
16	TRBV30	-	-	TRBJ2-6	CAWRGDRFSGANVLTF	TGTGCCTGGAGAGGTGACAGGTTCTCTGGGGCCAACGTCCTGACTTTC
16	TRBV24-1	TRBD2	-	TRBJ2-3	CATSDRAGASTDTQYF	TGTGCCACCAGTGACAGAGCGGGGGCTAGCACAGATACGCAGTATTTT
16	TRBV4-3	TRBD2	-	TRBJ2-3	CASSQDRSSGSNTQYF	TGCGCCAGCAGCCAAGATCGAAGTAGCGGGAGTAATACGCAGTATTTT
16	TRBV29-1	TRBD2	-	TRBJ2-7	CSAWALAGAGSYEQYF	TGCAGCGCCTGGGCCCTAGCGGGAGCGGGTTCCTACGAGCAGTACTTC
16	TRBV19	TRBD2	-	TRBJ2-3	CASSPREGLGKDTQYF	TGTGCCAGTAGTCCACGGGAGGGCCTCGGAAAAGATACGCAGTATTTT
15	TRBV15	TRBD1	-	TRBJ1-1	CATSRGTGRDTEAFF	TGTGCCACCAGCAGAGGGACAGGGAGGGACACTGAAGCTTTCTTT
14	TRBV27	TRBD1	-	TRBJ1-2	CASSRQGPNYGYTF	TGTGCCAGCAGTAGACAGGGTCCCAACTATGGCTACACCTTC
15	TRBV5-8	-	-	TRBJ1-5	CASWVGAGSNQPQHF	TGTGCCAGTTGGGTGGGGGCTGGGAGCAATCAGCCCCAGCATTTT
16	TRBV10-2	-	-	TRBJ1-5	CASSELMGGSNQPQHF	TGCGCCAGCAGTGAGTTGATGGGAGGAAGCAATCAGCCCCAGCATTTT
15	TRBV5-6	-	-	TRBJ1-1	CASSTQVQGNTEAFF	TGTGCCAGCAGCACACAGGTGCAGGGAAATACTGAAGCTTTCTTT
14	TRBV5-6	-	-	TRBJ1-1	CASSLDRLRTEAFF	TGTGCCAGCAGCTTGGACAGGCTGCGGACTGAAGCTTTCTTT
13	TRBV5-4	-	few	TRBJ1-1	CASSSDDRHEAFF	TGTGCCAGCAGCTCGGATGACAGACATGAAGCTTTCTTT
14	TRBV27	-	few	TRBJ1-1	CASSLRARFTEAFF	TGTGCCAGCAGTTTGAGGGCCCGTTTCACTGAAGCTTTCTTT
18	TRBV4-3	TRBD2	-	TRBJ2-1	CASSQVGGGAGGYNEQFF	TGCGCCAGCAGCCAAGTTGGAGGCGGAGCGGGGGGCTACAATGAGCAGTTCTTC
13	TRBV20-1	-	-	TRBJ1-5	CSASFPYNQPQHF	TGCAGTGCTAGTTTCCCTTACAATCAGCCCCAGCATTTT
14	TRBV7-2	-	-	TRBJ1-3	CASSLYISGNTIYF	TGTGCCAGCAGCTTATATATCTCTGGAAACACCATATATTTT
17	TRBV18	-	few	TRBJ1-1	CASSPVSPGGLDTEAFF	TGTGCCAGCTCACCAGTCTCGCCAGGTGGGTTAGACACTGAAGCTTTCTTT